These 23 T cell receptor beta chains were sequenced from one sample in a study of shared clonotypes between healthy human individuals. CD45RO-negative cells were positively selected for CCR7, leaving out terminally differentiated effector memory CD45RA+ cells. Sequencing used immunoSEQ multiplex PCR; TCRdb keeps in-frame clones, though not all of them. This table has about 2.1 million clones, roughly 93% appearing once. Sequencing input: naive CD8+ T cells from PBMCs. Receptor source: a man younger than 35 in good health. Some clones in this sample may be carry-over from other donors' samples.

The sample holds one count of this clone. The CDR3 DNA reads as TGTGCCAGCAGCGCCACTCCGGGTCCTTCTGGAAACACCATATATTTT. It is translated as CASSATPGPSGNTIYF. The rearrangement uses TRBV9 and TRBJ1-3, with D unresolved. Trimming removed 3 bases from V and 1 base from J, with 14 bases in between. This CDR3 is 16 amino acids long. Germline CDR1 reads SGDLS; CDR2 reads YYNGEE.

This clone was seen a few times. The chain recombines TRBV28 with TRBJ1-2; maybe TRBD1 (5 bases). The CDR3 runs to 14 residues. Deletions cut 1 base from V and 8 bases from J, with 14 bases between. Germline V lookup: CDR1 MDHEN, CDR2 SYDVKM. The CDR3 coding sequence is TGTGCCAGCAGTTTATCCCCAGACAGACAAGGCTACACCTTC. This codes for CASSLSPDRQGYTF.

The chain has TRBV29-1 and TRBJ1-1; D might be TRBD1 (5 bases). With 8 bases removed from V and 5 bases from J, the gap between germline ends came to 12 bases. CDR1 is SQVTM and CDR2 is ANQGSEA in the germline V gene. The CDR3 consists of 11 residues. This CDR3 is CSSPGGTEAFF. DNA for the CDR3: TGCAGCTCACCCGGGGGGACTGAAGCTTTCTTT.

The rearrangement links TRBV7-2 to TRBJ2-2; 7 bases align to TRBD1. The CDR3 totals 16 residues. Looked up from germline, CDR1 is SGHTA and CDR2 is FQGNSA. V shed 5 bases, J shed 3 bases, and the junction held 9 bases outside the gene matches. The DNA for the CDR3 is TGTGCCAGCAGCCCAACTCCGACAGGGTACACCGGGGAGCTGTTTTTT. Its translation: CASSPTPTGYTGELFF.

This chain uses TRBV19 with TRBJ1-1, with D perhaps matching TRBD1 (5 bases). Trimming removed 4 bases from V and 5 bases from J, with 8 bases in between. CDR1 is LNHDA and CDR2 is SQIVND in the germline V gene (reference sequence). The CDR3 contains 12 residues. The CDR3 region has the DNA TGTGCCAGTAGTACAGGGCGAACTGAAGCTTTCTTT. Amino acid sequence: CASSTGRTEAFF.

The chain couples TRBV5-1 to TRBJ1-4; TRBD1 agrees at 8 bases. V shed 0 bases, J shed 7 bases, and the junction held 11 bases outside the gene matches. Germline-derived CDR1 and CDR2 are SGHRS and YFSETQ. The CDR3 loop spans 17 amino acids. The DNA for the CDR3 is TGCGCCAGCAGCTTGGTTTCTATCGGACAGGGAAGTGAAAAACTGTTTTTT. This encodes CASSLVSIGQGSEKLFF.

V and J are TRBV13 and TRBJ2-1; D not resolved. The CDR3 is 14 residues long. Germline lookup yields CDR1 PRHDT and CDR2 FYEKMQ (reference sequence). V was clipped by 3 bases and J by 9 bases, with 15 bases between them. The CDR3 here is CASSFRALMGEQFF. The CDR3 DNA sequence: TGTGCCAGCAGCTTCCGAGCGTTGATGGGTGAGCAGTTCTTC.

This rearrangement joins TRBV5-6 to TRBJ1-4, with D perhaps matching TRBD1 (6 bases). The ends were cut back, 2 bases at V and 10 bases at J, with 15 bases in the middle. The germline V gene encodes CDR1 SGHDT and CDR2 YYEEEE. The CDR3 is 14 residues long. The CDR3 nucleotides read TGTGCCAGCAGCTTTGGGGGGCAGATCGGAAAACTGTTTTTT. Translating gives CASSFGGQIGKLFF.

The V gene is TRBV9, the J gene TRBJ2-2; tentatively, D is TRBD1 (6 bases). Germline assignment: CDR1 SGDLS and CDR2 YYNGEE. The V end lost 0 bases, the J end lost 4 bases, and 7 bases lay between the germline ends. The CDR3 has 14 residues. CDR3 DNA: TGTGCCAGCAGCGTAGGGACAGTCACCGGGGAGCTGTTTTTT. Its protein product is CASSVGTVTGELFF.

The chain links TRBV5-4 to TRBJ2-1; D is perhaps TRBD2 (6 bases). The V and J ends lost 7 bases and 7 bases respectively, with 12 bases between them. From germline, CDR1 is SGHNT and CDR2 YYREEE (reference sequence). The CDR3 spans 12 residues. CDR3 sequence: CASGTSGNEQFF. The CDR3 nucleotides read TGTGCCAGCGGAACGAGCGGGAATGAGCAGTTCTTC.

Of note for this clone: This specimen includes other DNA sequences encoding the same CDR3. The chain links TRBV27 to TRBJ2-7; D is possibly TRBD1 or TRBD2 (5 bases each). This CDR3 comprises 13 residues. Trimming took off 6 bases at V and 0 bases at J, with 9 bases between the two ends. The germline V gene has CDR1 MNHEY and CDR2 SMNVEV (reference sequence). The CDR3 nucleotides are TGTGCCAGCAGCTGGGGGAGCTCCTACGAGCAGTACTTC. It is translated as CASSWGSSYEQYF.

V and J are TRBV6-5 and TRBJ1-5; 7 bases are a match to TRBD1. V shed 0 bases and J 5 bases; nucleotides not matched to a gene: 7. CDR3 length: 16 amino acids. CDR1 and CDR2 from the germline V gene are MNHEY and SVGAGI. This CDR3 reads CASSYSGPGGDQPQHF. For the CDR3, the DNA is TGTGCCAGCAGTTACTCTGGGCCAGGGGGGGATCAGCCCCAGCATTTT.

The CDR3 region has the DNA TGTGCCAGCAGCCCTCCGGGACGGAAGGAGCAGTACTTC. Residues: CASSPPGRKEQYF. The chain joins TRBV9 to TRBJ2-7; possibly TRBD1 or TRBD2 for D (5 bases each). The germline CDR1 and CDR2 sequences are SGDLS and YYNGEE. Trimming left V 4 bases short and J 7 bases short, with 15 bases between. The CDR3 extends over 13 amino acids. The full variable domain, in which reference TRBV9 and TRBJ2-7 provide the parts outside the CDR3, is DSGVTQTPKHLITATGQRVTLRCSPRSGDLSVYWYQQSLDQGLQFLIQYYNGEERAKGNILERFSAQQFPDLHSELNLSSLELGDSALYFCASSPPGRKEQYFGPGTRLTVT.

The genes are TRBV19 and TRBJ1-2; D gene ambiguous. Trimming cost V 1 base and J 3 bases, with 12 bases left between them. The V gene's germline CDR1 is LNHDA and CDR2 SQIVND (reference sequence). The CDR3 spans 15 residues. CDR3: CASSIAWQDHYGYTF. The CDR3 region has the DNA TGTGCCAGTAGTATAGCTTGGCAGGACCACTATGGCTACACCTTC.

This clone appeared a single time. The chain has TRBV27 and TRBJ2-6; D unclear. The CDR3 runs 15 residues. Germline V gene sequence: CDR1 MNHEY, CDR2 SMNVEV (reference sequence). V was trimmed by 5 bases and J by 0 bases, leaving 8 bases between them. CDR3 in DNA: TGTGCCAGCAGTGCCCGGTACTCTGGGGCCAACGTCCTGACTTTC. Translation: CASSARYSGANVLTF.

The J gene is TRBJ2-7, the V gene TRBV27; weak D call: TRBD1 (6 bases). The CDR3 consists of 14 residues. CDR1 is MNHEY and CDR2 is SMNVEV in the germline V gene (reference sequence). V dropped 6 bases and J dropped 3 bases, with 15 bases sitting between them. CDR3 amino acids: CASSQTGWVYEQYF. The CDR3 nucleotides read TGTGCCAGCAGCCAAACAGGGTGGGTCTACGAGCAGTACTTC.

CDR3 amino acids: CASSEYGTSANEQFF. As DNA, the CDR3 is TGTGCCAGCAGTGAATATGGGACTAGCGCCAATGAGCAGTTCTTC. The V and J genes are TRBV25-1 and TRBJ2-1, with 10 bases identical to TRBD2. V trimming: 0 bases; J trimming: 6 bases; junction bases outside the gene matches: 2. The CDR3 is made up of 15 amino acids. The germline V gene encodes CDR1 MGHDK and CDR2 SYGVNS. Supplemented by reference TRBV25-1 and TRBJ2-1, the full variable domain reads EADIYQTPRYLVIGTGKKITLECSQTMGHDKMYWYQQDPGMELHLIHYSYGVNSTEKGDLSSESTVSRIRTEHFPLTLESARPSHTSQYLCASSEYGTSANEQFFGPGTRLTVL.

The chain couples TRBV13 to TRBJ1-2, with 7 bases aligning to TRBD1. V lost 0 bases to trimming and J lost 2 bases; unmatched junction nucleotides: 6. This CDR3 has 16 amino acids. Germline V CDR1 and CDR2: PRHDT, FYEKMQ (reference sequence). The CDR3 DNA reads TGTGCCAGCAGCTTAGGGGGACAGCTAATAAACTATGGCTACACCTTC. Protein sequence: CASSLGGQLINYGYTF.

With regard to this clone: Other DNA sequences in this specimen translate into the identical CDR3. The V call is TRBV29-1, the J call TRBJ1-1; possible D gene TRBD1, 5 bases. The V and J ends lost 6 bases and 1 base respectively, with 9 bases between them. CDR1 is SQVTM, CDR2 ANQGSEA, per germline. This CDR3 has 12 amino acids. The CDR3 reads CSVVTGNTEAFF. CDR3 DNA: TGCAGCGTCGTAACAGGGAACACTGAAGCTTTCTTT.

The gene calls are TRBV29-1 and TRBJ2-3; a weak D match, TRBD2 (6 bases). V lost 7 bases and J lost 5, with 19 bases in between. The CDR3 spans 14 residues. Germline CDR1 SQVTM, CDR2 ANQGSEA. The CDR3 DNA reads as TGCAGCGCCGAAGCGCGGGAACTGGGAGATACGCAGTATTTT. Its protein is CSAEARELGDTQYF.

This chain uses TRBV11-2 with TRBJ2-4; D is unclear. V lost 1 base, J lost 0 bases, and 19 bases lay in between. This CDR3 region has 19 residues. Germline CDR1 and CDR2: SGHAT and FQNNGV. CDR3: CASSLVLVAHDLAKNIQYF. In DNA, the CDR3 is TGTGCCAGCAGCTTAGTATTGGTCGCACACGACCTAGCCAAAAACATTCAGTACTTC.

The rearrangement links TRBV7-9 to TRBJ2-1; the match to TRBD2 covers 12 bases. The CDR3 covers 19 residues. Germline assignment: CDR1 SEHNR and CDR2 FQNEAQ (reference sequence). The trim removed 3 bases at V and 2 bases at J, leaving 11 bases unmatched. In nucleotides, the CDR3 is TGTGCCAGCAGCTTCCTCCGGACTAGCGGGAAGATCCCCTACAATGAGCAGTTCTTC. Protein: CASSFLRTSGKIPYNEQFF.

J is TRBJ1-5 and V is TRBV6-4; TRBD1 might be the D (5 bases). Germline CDR1 MRHNA, CDR2 SNTAGT. The length of the CDR3 is 9 residues. CDR3 region: CARGEPQHF. CDR3 in DNA: TGTGCAAGAGGGGAGCCCCAGCATTTT.